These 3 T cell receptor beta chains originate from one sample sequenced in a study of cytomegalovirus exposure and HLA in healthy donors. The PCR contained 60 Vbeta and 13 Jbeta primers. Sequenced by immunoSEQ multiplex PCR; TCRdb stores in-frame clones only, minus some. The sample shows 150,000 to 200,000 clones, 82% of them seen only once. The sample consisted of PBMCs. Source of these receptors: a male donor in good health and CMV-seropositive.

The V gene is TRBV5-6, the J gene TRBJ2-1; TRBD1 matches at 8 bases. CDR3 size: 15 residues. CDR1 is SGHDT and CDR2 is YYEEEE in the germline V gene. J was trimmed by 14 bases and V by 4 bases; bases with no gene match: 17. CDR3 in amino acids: CASSPLGTGGIVKFF. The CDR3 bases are TGTGCCAGCAGCCCATTGGGGACAGGTGGGATCGTTAAGTTCTTC.

The CDR3 loop reads CASSLTLSNEQFF. The DNA of the CDR3 is TGTGCCAGCAGCTTGACCCTTAGCAATGAGCAGTTCTTC. This chain uses TRBV5-6 with TRBJ2-1; D is uncertain. This CDR3 comprises 13 residues. Trimming left V 1 base short and J 6 bases short, with 8 bases between. The germline gives CDR1 SGHDT, CDR2 YYEEEE.

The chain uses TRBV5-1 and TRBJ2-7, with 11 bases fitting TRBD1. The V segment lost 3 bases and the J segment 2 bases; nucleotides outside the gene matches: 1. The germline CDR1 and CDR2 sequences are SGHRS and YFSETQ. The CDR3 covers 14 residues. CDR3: CASSSGQGAYEQYF. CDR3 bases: TGCGCCAGCAGCTCGGGACAGGGGGCCTACGAGCAGTACTTC.